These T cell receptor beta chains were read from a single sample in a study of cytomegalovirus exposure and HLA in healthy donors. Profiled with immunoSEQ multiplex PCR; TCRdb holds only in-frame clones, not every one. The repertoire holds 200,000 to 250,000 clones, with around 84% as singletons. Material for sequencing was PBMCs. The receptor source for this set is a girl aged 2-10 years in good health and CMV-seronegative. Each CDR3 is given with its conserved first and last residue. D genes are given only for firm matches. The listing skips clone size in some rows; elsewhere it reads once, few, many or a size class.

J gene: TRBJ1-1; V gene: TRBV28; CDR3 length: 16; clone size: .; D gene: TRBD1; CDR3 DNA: TGTGCCAGCAGTCCTTCTCCGGGACAGGGGGCGAGTGAAGCTTTCTTT; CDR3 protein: CASSPSPGQGASEAFF
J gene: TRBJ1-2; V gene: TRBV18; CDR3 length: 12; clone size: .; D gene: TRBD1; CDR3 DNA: TGTGCCAGCTCCACAGGGGACTATGGCTACACCTTC; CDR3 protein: CASSTGDYGYTF
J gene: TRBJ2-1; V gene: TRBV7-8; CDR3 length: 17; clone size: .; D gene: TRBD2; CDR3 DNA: TGTGCCAGCAGCTTGGCACAAGGACTACGGGGGGGCAATGAGCAGTTCTTC; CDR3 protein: CASSLAQGLRGGNEQFF
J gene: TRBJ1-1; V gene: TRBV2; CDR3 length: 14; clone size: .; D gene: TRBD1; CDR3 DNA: TGTGCCAGCATCGGGGACAGGGGGAACACTGAAGCTTTCTTT; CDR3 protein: CASIGDRGNTEAFF
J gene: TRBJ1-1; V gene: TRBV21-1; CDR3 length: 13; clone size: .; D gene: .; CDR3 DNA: TGTGCCAGCGGACCGACAGAGAACACTGAAGCTTTCTTT; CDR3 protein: CASGPTENTEAFF
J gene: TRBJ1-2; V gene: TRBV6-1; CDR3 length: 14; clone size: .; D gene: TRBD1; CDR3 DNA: TGTGCCAGCAGTGGAACACAGGGGGCAGGTGGCTACACCTTC; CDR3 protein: CASSGTQGAGGYTF
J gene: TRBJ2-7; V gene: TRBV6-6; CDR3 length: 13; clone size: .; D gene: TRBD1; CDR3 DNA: TGTGCCAGCAGTTCCTCGGACAGGCCACCACAGTACTTC; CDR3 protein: CASSSSDRPPQYF
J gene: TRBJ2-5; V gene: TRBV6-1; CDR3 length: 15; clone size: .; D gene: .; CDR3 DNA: TGTGCCAGCAGTTTCACTAGCAACCACCAAGAGACCCAGTACTTC; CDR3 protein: CASSFTSNHQETQYF
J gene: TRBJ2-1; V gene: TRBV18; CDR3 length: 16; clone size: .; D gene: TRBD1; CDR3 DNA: TGTGCCAGCTCACCACCGGGACAGGGGGAAATTAGCCCAGGGTTCTTC; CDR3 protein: CASSPPGQGEISPGFF
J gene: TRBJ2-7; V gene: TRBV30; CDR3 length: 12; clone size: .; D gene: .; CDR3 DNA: TGTGCCTGGAGTAGGAGGACCTACGAGCAGTACTTC; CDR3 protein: CAWSRRTYEQYF
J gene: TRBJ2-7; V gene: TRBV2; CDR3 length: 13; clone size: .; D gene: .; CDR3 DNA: TGTGCCAGCAGAGAGGACATTCCCTACGAGCAGTACTTC; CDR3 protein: CASREDIPYEQYF
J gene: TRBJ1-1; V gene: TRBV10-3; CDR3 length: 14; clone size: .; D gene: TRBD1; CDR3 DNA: TGTGCCATCAGTGAGGGGACAGTCAACACTGAAGCTTTCTTT; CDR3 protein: CAISEGTVNTEAFF
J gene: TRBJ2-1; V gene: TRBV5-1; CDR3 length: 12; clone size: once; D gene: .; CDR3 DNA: TGCGCCAGCAGCCGCCCAGGTAGAGAGCAGTTCTTC; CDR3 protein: CASSRPGREQFF
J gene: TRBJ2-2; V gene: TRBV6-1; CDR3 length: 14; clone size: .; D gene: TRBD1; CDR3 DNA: TGTGCCCCGCGGGACAGGCCGAACACCGGGGAGCTGTTTTTT; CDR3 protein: CAPRDRPNTGELFF
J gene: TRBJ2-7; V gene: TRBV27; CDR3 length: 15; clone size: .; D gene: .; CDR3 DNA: TGTGCCAGCACCTCATGGGGGGAGAGCTCCTACGAGCAGTACTTC; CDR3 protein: CASTSWGESSYEQYF
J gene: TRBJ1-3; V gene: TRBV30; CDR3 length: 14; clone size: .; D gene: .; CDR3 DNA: TGTGCCTGGAGTGTAGGGGGAACTGGAAACACCATATATTTT; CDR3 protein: CAWSVGGTGNTIYF
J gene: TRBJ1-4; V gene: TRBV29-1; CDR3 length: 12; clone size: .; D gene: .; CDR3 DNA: TGCAGCGCCGGGGACAAATATGAAAAACTGTTTTTT; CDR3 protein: CSAGDKYEKLFF
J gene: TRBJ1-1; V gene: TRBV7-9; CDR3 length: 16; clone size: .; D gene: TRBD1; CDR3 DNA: TGTGCCAGCAGCCTAGACGGGTACAGGGGAGGCACTGAAGCTTTCTTT; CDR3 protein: CASSLDGYRGGTEAFF
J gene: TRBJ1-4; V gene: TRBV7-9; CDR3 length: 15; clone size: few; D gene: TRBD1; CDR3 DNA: TGTTCCAGCAGTTTGCCGGGACAGGTTGGCGAAAAACTGTTTTTT; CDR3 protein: CSSSLPGQVGEKLFF
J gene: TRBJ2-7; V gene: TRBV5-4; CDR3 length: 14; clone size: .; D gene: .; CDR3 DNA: TGTGCCAGCAGCTCCCAGATCGACTCCTACGAGCAGTACTTC; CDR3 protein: CASSSQIDSYEQYF
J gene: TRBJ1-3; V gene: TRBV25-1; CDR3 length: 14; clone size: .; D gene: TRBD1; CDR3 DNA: TGTGCCAGCAGTTTACAGGGGAGTGAAAACACCATATATTTT; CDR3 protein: CASSLQGSENTIYF
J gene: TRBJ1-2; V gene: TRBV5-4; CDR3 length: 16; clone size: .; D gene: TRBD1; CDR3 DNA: TGTGCCAGCAGCGGAGAAAGACAGGGGGCAAAGTATGGCTACACCTTC; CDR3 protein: CASSGERQGAKYGYTF
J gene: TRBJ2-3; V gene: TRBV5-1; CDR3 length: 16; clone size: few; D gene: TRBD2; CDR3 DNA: TGCGCCAGCAGCTTTCCCGGGGGGAAGAGCACAGATACGCAGTATTTT; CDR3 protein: CASSFPGGKSTDTQYF
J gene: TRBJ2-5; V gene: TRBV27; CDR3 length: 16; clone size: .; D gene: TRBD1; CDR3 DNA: TGTGCCAGCAACCGGGACAGGGGACGCCTCCAAGAGACCCAGTACTTC; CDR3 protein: CASNRDRGRLQETQYF
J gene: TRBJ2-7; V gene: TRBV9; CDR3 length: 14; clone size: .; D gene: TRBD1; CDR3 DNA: TGTGCCAGCAGCGTAGGGACAGGGGTTTACGAGCAGTACTTC; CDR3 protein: CASSVGTGVYEQYF
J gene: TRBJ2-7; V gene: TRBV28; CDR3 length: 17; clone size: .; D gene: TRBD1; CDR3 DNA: TGTGCCAGCAGGGTGGGAACAGGGGGCAGTCTTTCCTACGAGCAGTACTTC; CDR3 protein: CASRVGTGGSLSYEQYF
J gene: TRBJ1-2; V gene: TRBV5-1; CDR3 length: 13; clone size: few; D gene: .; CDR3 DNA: TGCGCCAGCAGCTTGCCAGGGGCGGGTGGCTACACCTTC; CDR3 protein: CASSLPGAGGYTF
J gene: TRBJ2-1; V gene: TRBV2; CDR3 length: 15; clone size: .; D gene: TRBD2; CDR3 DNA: TGTGCCAGCGGACTAGCGGGAGTAGGTTTGCATGAGCAGTTCTTC; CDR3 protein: CASGLAGVGLHEQFF
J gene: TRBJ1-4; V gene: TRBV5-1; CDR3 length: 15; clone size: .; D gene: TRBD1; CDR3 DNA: TGCGCCAGCAGCTCCGGGACAGCCACTAATGAAAAACTGTTTTTT; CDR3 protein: CASSSGTATNEKLFF
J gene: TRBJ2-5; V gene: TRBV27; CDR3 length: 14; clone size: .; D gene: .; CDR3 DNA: TGTGCCAGCAGTTTTAGCAAATCCCAAGAGACCCAGTACTTC; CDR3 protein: CASSFSKSQETQYF
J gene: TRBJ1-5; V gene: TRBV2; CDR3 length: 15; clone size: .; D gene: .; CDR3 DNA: TGTGCCAGCAGTGTAGGCGCGCGGGCAAATCAGCCCCAGCATTTT; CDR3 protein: CASSVGARANQPQHF
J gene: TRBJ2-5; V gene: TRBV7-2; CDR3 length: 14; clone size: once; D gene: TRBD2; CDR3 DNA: TGTGCCAGCAGCTTAGCCTCTAGCGGGAGGTCCCAGTACTTC; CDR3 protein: CASSLASSGRSQYF
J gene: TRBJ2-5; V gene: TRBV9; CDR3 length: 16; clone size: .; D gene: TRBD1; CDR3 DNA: TGTGCCAGCAGCGACCCCAGGGACAGACCCCAAGAGACCCAGTACTTC; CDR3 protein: CASSDPRDRPQETQYF
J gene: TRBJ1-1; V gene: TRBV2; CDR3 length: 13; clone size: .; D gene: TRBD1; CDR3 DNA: TGTGCCAGCAGCTACAGGGGGAACACTGAAGCTTTCTTT; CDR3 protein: CASSYRGNTEAFF
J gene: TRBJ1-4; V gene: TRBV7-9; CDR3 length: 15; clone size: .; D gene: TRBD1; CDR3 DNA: TGTGCCAGCAGCTCCACCGGGACAGGGTATGAAAAACTGTTTTTT; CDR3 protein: CASSSTGTGYEKLFF
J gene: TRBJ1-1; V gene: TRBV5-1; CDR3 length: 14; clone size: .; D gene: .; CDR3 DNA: TGCGCCAGCAGCTTGGCGGGGGGCTGGACTGAAGCTTTCTTT; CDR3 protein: CASSLAGGWTEAFF
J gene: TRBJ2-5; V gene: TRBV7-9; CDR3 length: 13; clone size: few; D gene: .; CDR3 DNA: TGTGCCAGCAGCTTCGGGAGCTCAGAGACCCAGTACTTC; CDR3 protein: CASSFGSSETQYF
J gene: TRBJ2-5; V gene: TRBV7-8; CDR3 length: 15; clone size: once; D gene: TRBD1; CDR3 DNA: TGTGCCAGCAGCAGACCCAAGGGGGCGAAGGAGACCCAGTACTTC; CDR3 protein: CASSRPKGAKETQYF
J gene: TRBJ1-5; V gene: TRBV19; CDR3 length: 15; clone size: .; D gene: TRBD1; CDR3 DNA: TGTGCCAGTAGTATAGACAGGGGGCAAGGACAGCCCCAGCATTTT; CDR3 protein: CASSIDRGQGQPQHF
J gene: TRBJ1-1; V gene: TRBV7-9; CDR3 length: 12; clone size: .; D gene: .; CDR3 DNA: TGTGCCAGCAGCTTAGGGGAGAGTGAAGCTTTCTTT; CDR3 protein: CASSLGESEAFF
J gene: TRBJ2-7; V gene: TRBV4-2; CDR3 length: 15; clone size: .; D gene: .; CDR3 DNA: TGTGCCAGCGGAGGAACACATAGCGGCTCCTACGAGCAGTACTTC; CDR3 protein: CASGGTHSGSYEQYF
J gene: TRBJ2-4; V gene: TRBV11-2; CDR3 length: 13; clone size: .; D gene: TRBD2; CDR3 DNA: TGTGCCAGCAGCACCGGGGGGGTAAACATTCAGTACTTC; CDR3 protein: CASSTGGVNIQYF
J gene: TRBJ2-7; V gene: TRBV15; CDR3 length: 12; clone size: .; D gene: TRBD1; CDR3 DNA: TGTGCCACCGGACAACAGGGGTACGAGCAGTACTTC; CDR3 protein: CATGQQGYEQYF
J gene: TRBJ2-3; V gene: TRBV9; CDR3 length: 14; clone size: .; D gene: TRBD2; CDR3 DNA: TGTGCCAGCAGCCCTCGGGGGGGCACAGATACGCAGTATTTT; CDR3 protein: CASSPRGGTDTQYF
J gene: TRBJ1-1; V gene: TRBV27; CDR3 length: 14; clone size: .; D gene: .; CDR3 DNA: TGTGCCAGCAGACTACAGGGTGCGAACACTGAAGCTTTCTTT; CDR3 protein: CASRLQGANTEAFF
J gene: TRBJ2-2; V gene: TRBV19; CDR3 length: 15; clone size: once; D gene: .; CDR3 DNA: TGTGCCAGTAGTATAAAACAGGGGAACACCGGGGAGCTGTTTTTT; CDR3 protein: CASSIKQGNTGELFF
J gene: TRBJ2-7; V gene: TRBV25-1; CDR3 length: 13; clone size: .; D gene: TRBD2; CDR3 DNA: TGTGCCAGCACAACTAGCGGGAGCTACGAGCAGTACTTC; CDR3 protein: CASTTSGSYEQYF
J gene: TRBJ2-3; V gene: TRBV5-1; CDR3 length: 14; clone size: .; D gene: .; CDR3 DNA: TGCGCCAGCAGATTGGAGGGGAGCACAGATACGCAGTATTTT; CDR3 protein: CASRLEGSTDTQYF
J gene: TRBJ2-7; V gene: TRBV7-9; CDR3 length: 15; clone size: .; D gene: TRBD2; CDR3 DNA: TGTTCCAGCAGCTTAGTGATAGCGGGAGACTACGAGCAGTACTTC; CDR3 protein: CSSSLVIAGDYEQYF
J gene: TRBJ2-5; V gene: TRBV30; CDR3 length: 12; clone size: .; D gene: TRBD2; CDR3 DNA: TGTGCCTGGAGCCAGGGAGGGGAGACCCAGTACTTC; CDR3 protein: CAWSQGGETQYF
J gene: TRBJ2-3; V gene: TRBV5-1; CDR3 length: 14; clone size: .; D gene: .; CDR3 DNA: TGCGCCAGCAGCTTGGGCGGGGGCACAGATACGCAGTATTTT; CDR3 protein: CASSLGGGTDTQYF